The 31 T cell receptor beta chains in this list originate from one sample, sequenced in a study of CD8+ T cells in alopecia areata. The authors extracted RNA and reverse transcribed it into cDNA as the sequencing template. The assay was immunoSEQ multiplex PCR, and TCRdb's table has in-frame clones only and misses some. The repertoire includes about 20,000 clones, 60% to 65% of them detected once, and roughly 4.5% sits in the top ten. CD25+CD127- cells were obtained by sorting CD4+ cells, for about 5 patients. The specimen was CD4+ Tregs sorted from blood. These receptor sequences come from a human donor with alopecia areata.

The V gene is TRBV5-3, the J gene TRBJ1-3; the D gene is possibly TRBD1 (5 bases). TRBV5-3 is flagged as an ORF with uncertain function. The V end lost 1 base, the J end lost 0 bases, and 14 bases lay between the germline ends. The CDR3 covers 17 residues. The CDR3 region has the DNA TGTGCCAGAAGCTTGAGCCGGGGCTTGGTCTCTGGAAACACCATATATTTT. Protein: CARSLSRGLVSGNTIYF.

The J gene is TRBJ2-3, the V gene TRBV5-1; 9 bases align to TRBD2. The CDR3 is made up of 14 amino acids. Germline V gives CDR1 SGHRS, CDR2 YFSETQ. V dropped 4 bases and J dropped 3; count of bases not matched to a gene: 3. The CDR3 DNA follows: TGCGCCAGCAGCCTGAGCGGGGGGACAGATACGCAGTATTTT. This encodes CASSLSGGTDTQYF.

This clone has just a few counts. The gene calls are TRBV7-2 and TRBJ2-7; D may be TRBD1 (6 bases). Germline V gives CDR1 SGHTA, CDR2 FQGNSA. The CDR3 has 14 residues. Deletions cut 4 bases from V and 3 bases from J, with 13 bases between. As DNA, the CDR3 is TGTGCCAGCAGCTCCCGGACAGCCATCTACGAGCAGTACTTC. This codes for CASSSRTAIYEQYF.

The chain combines TRBV23-1 with TRBJ2-7; TRBD1 matches 8 bases. TRBV23-1 is reported as an ORF; its role is uncertain. J lost 5 bases, V lost 11 bases, and 11 bases had no gene match. The CDR3 has 13 residues. CDR3 DNA sequence: TGCGCCCCTTGGGACAGGCGGACTAACGAGCAGTACTTC. As protein: CAPWDRRTNEQYF.

This chain links TRBV28 with TRBJ2-2, with a weak D call TRBD2 (6 bases). Trimming cost V 4 bases and J 5 bases, with 14 bases left between them. CDR1 is MDHEN, CDR2 SYDVKM, per germline. The CDR3 runs 15 residues. This chain's CDR3 is CASSSPGVRTGELFF. The CDR3 region has the DNA TGTGCCAGCAGTTCGCCGGGAGTCAGAACCGGGGAGCTGTTTTTT.

This clone appeared a single time. The chain recombines TRBV29-1 with TRBJ2-5; D ambiguous. V was trimmed by 3 bases and J by 1 base, leaving 9 bases between them. The V gene's germline CDR1 is SQVTM and CDR2 ANQGSEA. The CDR3 extends over 13 amino acids. The CDR3 nucleotides read TGCAGCGTTGACGACGGAATCCAAGAGACCCAGTACTTC. Translation: CSVDDGIQETQYF. Complete variable domain (other parts from reference TRBV29-1 and TRBJ2-5): SAVISQKPSRDICQRGTSLTIQCQVDSQVTMMFWYRQQPGQSLTLIATANQGSEATYESGFVIDKFPISRPNLTFSTLTVSNMSPEDSSIYLCSVDDGIQETQYFGPGTRLLVL.

The sample holds a few counts of this clone. V and J are TRBV29-1 and TRBJ1-1; no firm D call. V lost 7 bases and J lost 1, with 10 bases in between. The CDR3 totals 12 residues. The V gene's germline CDR1 is SQVTM and CDR2 ANQGSEA. CDR3: CSAGRRNTEAFF. The CDR3 DNA follows: TGCAGCGCCGGCCGACGGAACACTGAAGCTTTCTTT.

V usage is TRBV29-1 and J usage is TRBJ1-1; D gene ambiguous. Per germline, CDR1 SQVTM and CDR2 ANQGSEA. This CDR3 has 14 amino acids. V lost 0 bases and J 5 bases, leaving 13 bases between the germline ends. Here the CDR3 DNA reads TGCAGCGTTGAAGAAGCTGGGCGCAGAACTGAAGCTTTCTTT. As protein: CSVEEAGRRTEAFF.

The chain joins TRBV19 to TRBJ2-1; D ambiguous. Per germline, CDR1 LNHDA and CDR2 SQIVND (reference sequence). The V and J ends lost 4 bases and 7 bases respectively, with 14 bases between them. CDR3 length equals 14 residues. CDR3 sequence (DNA): TGTGCCAGTAGTAAAAACCTCAATCAGAATGAGCAGTTCTTC. Encoded protein: CASSKNLNQNEQFF.

This clone has a handful of counts. One end of the junction varies from germline; a read error may be responsible. The chain has TRBV7-7 and TRBJ2-2; D is unresolved. Germline assignment: CDR1 SSHAT and CDR2 FNYEAQ (reference sequence). The CDR3 covers 13 residues. CDR3 bases: TGTGCTAGCAGCTTATATGTGCCCGGGGAGCTGTTTTTT. It encodes CASSLYVPGELFF.

A note on this clone: This CDR3 is also generated by other DNA sequences in the sample. The rearrangement joins TRBV27 to TRBJ2-7; D tentatively fits TRBD1 or TRBD2 (6 bases each). Germline CDR1 reads MNHEY; CDR2 reads SMNVEV (reference sequence). Deletions cut 7 bases from V and 2 bases from J, with 12 bases between. CDR3 length: 13 amino acids. The CDR3 DNA sequence: TGTGCCAGCAAGGGGAGGACAGCCTACGAGCAGTACTTC. Amino acids: CASKGRTAYEQYF.

This clone was detected once. The J gene is TRBJ2-5, the V gene TRBV28; 10 bases line up with TRBD2. The germline CDR1 and CDR2 sequences are MDHEN and SYDVKM. The CDR3 is made up of 15 amino acids. Losses at the gene ends were 4 bases for V and 5 bases for J; bases not matched to a gene: 7. CDR3 sequence: CASSSQAGGIETQYF. The CDR3 nucleotides are TGTGCCAGCAGTTCGCAAGCGGGGGGGATTGAGACCCAGTACTTC.

Only a few counts were recorded for this clone. The chain combines TRBV20-1 with TRBJ1-1; perhaps TRBD1 as D (5 bases). The CDR3 runs to 11 residues. V lost 3 bases and J lost 11, with 13 bases in between. The germline V gene encodes CDR1 DFQATT and CDR2 SNEGSKA (reference sequence). CDR3 loop: CSASPGPGAFF. The CDR3 DNA reads as TGCAGTGCTAGTCCGGGGCCCGGGGCTTTCTTT.

This rearrangement joins TRBV2 to TRBJ2-1, with TRBD2 identical over 7 bases. The CDR3 sequence is 13 residues long. The germline CDR1 and CDR2 sequences are SNHLY and FYNNEI. With V trimmed by 5 bases and J by 4 bases, 2 bases remained unmatched. The CDR3: CASSFSGYNEQFF. The CDR3 bases are TGTGCCAGCAGTTTTAGCGGGTACAATGAGCAGTTCTTC.

This clone was seen a few times. The chain employs TRBV29-1 and TRBJ2-7; 7 bases match TRBD2. Unmatched junction bases numbered 11, after V lost 3 bases and J lost 3 bases. This CDR3 is 15 amino acids long. CDR1 is SQVTM, CDR2 ANQGSEA, per germline. CDR3 amino acids: CSVDGGAAGIYEQYF. The CDR3 bases are TGCAGCGTTGACGGTGGGGCAGCGGGGATCTACGAGCAGTACTTC.

In this sample, this clone turned up a few times. The chain employs TRBV10-1 and TRBJ2-2, with a possible D match to TRBD1 (6 bases). Deletions cut 6 bases from V and 5 bases from J, with 10 bases between. Germline CDR1 is WNHNN and CDR2 is SYGVQD (reference sequence). The length of the CDR3 is 13 residues. In DNA, the CDR3 is TGCGCCAGCAGACAGGGATCAACCGGGGAGCTGTTTTTT. It is translated as CASRQGSTGELFF.

This chain uses TRBV7-9 with TRBJ2-1, with D uncertain. Trimming cost V 0 bases and J 7 bases, with 7 bases left between them. Germline values: CDR1 SEHNR, CDR2 FQNEAQ (reference sequence). This CDR3 is built from 13 residues. The chain's CDR3 is CASSLARLNEQFF. For the CDR3, the DNA is TGTGCCAGCAGCTTAGCGCGTTTGAATGAGCAGTTCTTC.

J is TRBJ2-7 and V is TRBV29-1; 8 nucleotides agree with TRBD2. The CDR3 has 13 amino acids. CDR1 is SQVTM and CDR2 is ANQGSEA in the germline V gene. V shed 6 bases and J 4 bases; nucleotides not matched to a gene: 8. CDR3 sequence: CSVVAGNQYEQYF. In DNA form, the CDR3 reads TGCAGCGTAGTAGCGGGAAATCAATACGAGCAGTACTTC.

The rearrangement uses TRBV5-1 and TRBJ2-5; D remains unclear. This CDR3 has 11 amino acids. CDR1 is SGHRS, CDR2 YFSETQ, per germline. V was cut by 2 bases and J by 3 bases, with 2 bases left in between. The CDR3 protein is CASSFEETQYF. In nucleotides, the CDR3 is TGCGCCAGCAGCTTCGAAGAGACCCAGTACTTC.

This rearrangement joins TRBV7-2 to TRBJ2-3; D unclear. CDR1 and CDR2 (germline): SGHTA, FQGNSA. The CDR3 is 14 amino acids. Deletions cut 2 bases from V and 2 bases from J, with 8 bases between. As DNA, the CDR3 is TGTGCCAGCAGCTTATTCAGAGACACAGATACGCAGTATTTT. This translates into CASSLFRDTDTQYF.

This clone has just a few counts. The V and J genes are TRBV9 and TRBJ2-2; D gene uncertain. The CDR3 loop spans 15 amino acids. V lost 0 bases and J lost 4, with 10 bases in between. Germline lookup yields CDR1 SGDLS and CDR2 YYNGEE. CDR3 coding DNA: TGTGCCAGCAGCGTAGTACTCGGCGGCACCGGGGAGCTGTTTTTT. Translating gives CASSVVLGGTGELFF.

The chain carries TRBV14 and TRBJ2-7; D unclear. Between the trimmed V and J ends, which lost 2 bases and 0 bases, there was a span of 11 bases. The CDR3 has 15 amino acids. Germline assignment: CDR1 SGHDN and CDR2 FVKESK. The CDR3 nucleotides are TGTGCCAGCAGCCAACTAGGGCCCCTCTCCTACGAGCAGTACTTC. This codes for CASSQLGPLSYEQYF.

The DNA of the CDR3 is TGCGCCAGCAGTCTCCACCCTACAGTTGCTCTGGAAACACCATATTTT. Translation gives CASSLHPTVALETPYF. The rearrangement joins TRBV23-1 to TRBJ1-3; D unclear. TRBV23-1 is filed as an ORF, its function uncertain. This CDR3 region has 16 residues. The V gene lost 4 bases and the J gene lost 15 bases, with 28 bases spanning the gap.

This clone was recorded a few times. The chain recombines TRBV25-1 with TRBJ2-1; 7 positions match TRBD2. This CDR3 is built from 13 residues. V shed 2 bases, J shed 5 bases, and the junction held 0 bases outside the gene matches. In germline, CDR1 is MGHDK, CDR2 SYGVNS. CDR3 sequence (DNA): TGTGCCAGCAGTGAAGCGGGAGACAATGAGCAGTTCTTC. It translates to CASSEAGDNEQFF.

The gene calls are TRBV10-1 and TRBJ2-3, with D possibly called TRBD1 or TRBD2 (6 bases each). The CDR3 consists of 16 residues. The germline gives CDR1 WNHNN, CDR2 SYGVQD (reference sequence). V lost 0 bases and J 3 bases, leaving 13 bases between the germline ends. The CDR3, as DNA: TGCGCCAGCAGTGAGTCGGGCAGGGGAGGAACAGATACGCAGTATTTT. Encoded protein: CASSESGRGGTDTQYF.

The V gene is TRBV5-1, the J gene TRBJ1-1, with D perhaps TRBD1 (5 bases). V was trimmed by 4 bases and J by 1 base, leaving 14 bases between them. This CDR3 contains 15 residues. Germline loops: CDR1 SGHRS, CDR2 YFSETQ. In nucleotides, the CDR3 is TGCGCCAGCAGCCGCGGAGAAGGGGAGAACACTGAAGCTTTCTTT. It specifies CASSRGEGENTEAFF.

The chain joins TRBV19 to TRBJ2-1, with 9 positions matching TRBD1. The CDR3 length is 20 residues. Germline V gene data show CDR1 as LNHDA and CDR2 as SQIVND (reference sequence). The J segment lost 5 bases and the V segment lost 5 bases, leaving 22 bases of the junction unmatched. CDR3 sequence reads: CASSSTTWTGVGNVDNEQFF. In DNA form, the CDR3 reads TGTGCCAGTAGTTCCACCACGTGGACAGGGGTAGGGAATGTGGACAATGAGCAGTTCTTC. The full variable domain, its missing parts supplied by reference TRBV19 and TRBJ2-1, is DGGITQSPKYLFRKEGQNVTLSCEQNLNHDAMYWYRQDPGQGLRLIYYSQIVNDFQKGDIAEGYSVSREKKESFPLTVTSAQKNPTAFYLCASSSTTWTGVGNVDNEQFFGPGTRLTVL.

This clone occurred a few times. The J gene is TRBJ2-2, the V gene TRBV19; TRBD1 might be the D (6 bases). The germline V gene has CDR1 LNHDA and CDR2 SQIVND (reference sequence). The CDR3 contains 15 residues. Trimming left V 4 bases short and J 7 bases short, with 16 bases between. The CDR3 spells CASSTSQGGIGELFF. The CDR3 bases are TGTGCCAGTAGTACCTCACAGGGCGGAATCGGGGAGCTGTTTTTT.

This rearrangement joins TRBV6-4 to TRBJ2-2; no firm D call. The germline gives CDR1 MRHNA, CDR2 SNTAGT. This CDR3 is 13 amino acids long. V was clipped by 2 bases and J by 2 bases, with 3 bases between them. The CDR3 here is CASSDDNTGELFF. The CDR3 DNA is TGTGCCAGCAGTGACGATAACACCGGGGAGCTGTTTTTT.

The chain employs TRBV14 and TRBJ2-7; 10 nucleotides align to TRBD1. Germline CDR1 reads SGHDN; CDR2 reads FVKESK. The CDR3 runs to 16 residues. V gave up 4 bases and J gave up 5 bases; unmatched junction bases: 11. CDR3 bases: TGTGCCAGCAGCCTACCTCGAGGGACAGGGGTCCACGAGCAGTACTTC. Translating it yields CASSLPRGTGVHEQYF.

The genes are TRBV18 and TRBJ2-1, with 11 bases lining up with TRBD1. CDR1 and CDR2 from the germline V gene are KGHSH and LQKENI. With V trimmed by 6 bases and J by 6 bases, 1 base remained unmatched. The CDR3 has 13 residues. CDR3 protein: CASSGTGGNEQFF. The CDR3 nucleotides are TGTGCCAGCTCGGGGACAGGGGGCAATGAGCAGTTCTTC.